This T cell receptor (beta chain) was profiled in a study of blood T cell repertoires in COVID-19. Study background: Sites in the United States, Italy and Spain provided acute and convalescent COVID-19 samples. T cells, B-cell-depleted T cells, or PBMCs supplied cDNA or gDNA.

As handled by the study authors: Nucleated cell number was recorded as an estimate derived from reference gene primer amplification. Repertoires were generated with immunoSEQ multiplex PCR, while TCRdb's copy carries only in-frame clones and drops some. The V and J calls and the clone size are those of that table, but D and trimming were determined from the DNA. The repertoire consists of 250,000 or so clones, with roughly 89% occurring once and the leading ten covering approximately 5%. V gave up 1 base and J gave up 7 bases, with 16 bases separating them. The germline V gene has CDR1 SGHTA and CDR2 FQGNSA. The CDR3 has 15 residues.

What was sequenced was peripheral blood. This receptor was taken from a middle-aged woman who had recovered from COVID-19. The rearrangement links TRBV7-2 to TRBJ1-2; D ambiguous. The CDR3 DNA reads TGTGCCAGCAGCTTAGGAAGGTTGAGGGCGAGTGGCTACACCTTC. This encodes CASSLGRLRASGYTF.